This T cell receptor (beta chain) was identified in a study of tumor and adjacent non-tumor tissue in lung cancer. Study-wide context: Each sample yielded 3.5 million to 4.5 million productive TCRbeta reads on average.

With regard to this clonotype: Its specificity is unknown. This clone may be a read error of a much larger clone one base away.

TCRbeta libraries were built with three rounds of nested PCR, modified from ARM-PCR. TCRdb called the multiplex PCR reads again in MiXCR, with one record for every CDR3 protein. The table lists about 85,000 distinct CDR3 sequences, around 65% of them singletons. CDR1 and CDR2 from the germline V gene are MGHRA and YSYEKL. CDR3 length: 15 residues. Study findings and constraints: In normal lung, the top 100 clones were significantly more dominant than in tumor.

This sample's RNA came from whole unsorted tissue. This receptor was identified in a man aged 65 to 85 with non-small cell lung cancer. The material sequenced was lung tumor tissue. This chain uses TRBV4-1 with TRBJ2-1; D gene ambiguous. CDR3 amino acids: CASSPWASGYNEPFF. The CDR3 DNA sequence: TGCGCCAGCAGCCCCTGGGCTAGTGGCTACAATGAGCCGTTCTTC.